These T cell receptor beta chains were read from a single sample in a study of cytomegalovirus exposure and HLA in healthy donors. Only in-frame clones appear in the TCRdb table, and some are missing; sequencing was by immunoSEQ multiplex PCR. The table includes roughly 80,000 clones, about 64% detected once. The source material was PBMCs. Receptors were obtained from a man aged 30 to 45 in good health and CMV-seropositive. CDR3s include the opening cysteine and the closing phenylalanine or tryptophan. D genes are given only for firm matches. Clone size, where shown, is once, few, many, or a class for clones that have expanded.

J gene,V gene,D gene,clone size,CDR3 DNA,CDR3 protein
TRBJ2-1,TRBV4-2,TRBD2,NA,TGTGCCAGCAGCCTCGGACTAGCGGGGGTCTACAATGAGCAGTTCTTC,CASSLGLAGVYNEQFF
TRBJ1-2,TRBV19,TRBD1,NA,TGTGCCAGTAGTCTAGGACAGGGTGGCTACACCTTC,CASSLGQGGYTF
TRBJ2-3,TRBV7-2,NA,NA,TGTGCCAGCAGCTTAGCTGGGGGCTGGAGCACAGATACGCAGTATTTT,CASSLAGGWSTDTQYF
TRBJ2-7,TRBV10-3,TRBD2,NA,TGTGCCATCAGTGAGTCGAGCCTCCCTAGCGGGGCCTACGAGCAGTACTTC,CAISESSLPSGAYEQYF
TRBJ2-6,TRBV5-4,TRBD1,few,TGTGCCAGCAGCTCCTGGACAGGAAGCTCTGGGGCCAACGTCCTGACTTTC,CASSSWTGSSGANVLTF
TRBJ2-7,TRBV21-1,NA,NA,TGTGCCAGCAGCAAAGGGGGGGGCGATAGCGGGAGGCCCTCCTACGAGCAGTACTTC,CASSKGGGDSGRPSYEQYF
TRBJ2-7,TRBV6-6,NA,NA,TGTGCCAGCAGCACGGACAGTACCATCTACGAGCAGTACTTC,CASSTDSTIYEQYF
TRBJ2-6,TRBV19,NA,NA,TGTGCCAGTACTATCCAGGAGGGCAGGGGGAGTTCTGGGGCCAACGTCCTGACTTTC,CASTIQEGRGSSGANVLTF
TRBJ1-1,TRBV29-1,NA,NA,TGCAGCGTTGTAATCGGGGGACGGGCCACTGAAGCTTTCTTT,CSVVIGGRATEAFF
TRBJ2-3,TRBV15,NA,few,TGTGCCACCAGCCTCTTAACCGCGGGGGCCACAGATACGCAGTATTTT,CATSLLTAGATDTQYF
TRBJ2-1,TRBV2,NA,NA,TGTGCCAGCAGGGGAGACCACTACAATGAGCAGTTCTTC,CASRGDHYNEQFF